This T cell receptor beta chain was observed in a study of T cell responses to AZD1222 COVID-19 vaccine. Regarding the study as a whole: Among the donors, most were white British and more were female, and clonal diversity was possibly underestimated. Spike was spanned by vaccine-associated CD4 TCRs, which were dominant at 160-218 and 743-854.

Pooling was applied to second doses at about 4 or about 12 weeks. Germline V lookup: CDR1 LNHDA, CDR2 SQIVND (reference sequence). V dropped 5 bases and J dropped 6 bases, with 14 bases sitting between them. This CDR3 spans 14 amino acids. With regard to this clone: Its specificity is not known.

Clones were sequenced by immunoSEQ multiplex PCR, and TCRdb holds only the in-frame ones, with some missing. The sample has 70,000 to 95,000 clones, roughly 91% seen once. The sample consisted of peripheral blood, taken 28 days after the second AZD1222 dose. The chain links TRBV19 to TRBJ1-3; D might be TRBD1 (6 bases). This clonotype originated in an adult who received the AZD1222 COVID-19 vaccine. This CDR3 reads CASSLRTVSNTIYF. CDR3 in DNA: TGTGCCAGTAGTTTGAGGACAGTTTCAAACACCATATATTTT.